This entry concerns a single T cell receptor (beta chain). Its target is unknown. Donors, healthy HIV-negative adults, lacked recent acute infections or vaccinations. Nashville, Tennessee was home to all donors, who were Caucasian adults. About 30,000 T cell genomes, or approximately 0.2 ug DNA, went into the sorted-subset replicate PCRs. Measured with immunoSEQ multiplex PCR; TCRdb has only the in-frame clones, and not every one. The repertoire includes 2.5 million or so clones, over 85% of them detected once, and about 0.13% sits in the top ten. This CDR3 is 16 amino acids long. V was clipped by 4 bases and J by 2 bases; unmatched bases: 10. CDR1 and CDR2 from the germline V gene are SGHNT and YYREEE (reference sequence). These data originate in a study of shared clonotypes between healthy human individuals. Study results and limitations: A handful of donors showed sharing of 4.5% to 5% of naive CD4 clonotypes.

The chain employs TRBV5-4 and TRBJ2-5; the match to TRBD2 covers 8 bases. The receptor's source is a young man in good health. Sample: naive CD4+ T cells sorted from blood. Described subset: CD45RA+ positively selected. The CDR3 sequence is CASSHGGRGAQETQYF. CDR3 coding DNA: TGTGCCAGCAGCCATGGAGGGCGGGGGGCTCAAGAGACCCAGTACTTC. The variable domain in full, with the rest retrieved from reference TRBV5-4 and TRBJ2-5, is ETGVTQSPTHLIKTRGQQVTLRCSSQSGHNTVSWYQQALGQGPQFIFQYYREEENGRGNFPPRFSGLQFPNYSSELNVNALELDDSALYLCASSHGGRGAQETQYFGPGTRLLVL.